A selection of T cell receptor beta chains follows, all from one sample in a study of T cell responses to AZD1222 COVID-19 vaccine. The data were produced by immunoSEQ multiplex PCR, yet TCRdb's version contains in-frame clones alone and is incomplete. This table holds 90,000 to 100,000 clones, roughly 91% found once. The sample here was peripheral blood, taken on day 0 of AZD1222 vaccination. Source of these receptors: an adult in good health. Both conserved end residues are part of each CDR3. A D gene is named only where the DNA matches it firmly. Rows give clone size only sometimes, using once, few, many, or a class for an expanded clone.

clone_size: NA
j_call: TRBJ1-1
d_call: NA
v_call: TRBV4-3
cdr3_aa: CASSQETWAINTEAFF
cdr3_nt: TGCGCCAGCAGCCAAGAGACATGGGCGATCAACACTGAAGCTTTCTTT

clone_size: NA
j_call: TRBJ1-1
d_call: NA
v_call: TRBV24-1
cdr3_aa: CATSDQMNTEAFF
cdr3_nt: TGTGCCACCAGTGACCAAATGAACACTGAAGCTTTCTTT

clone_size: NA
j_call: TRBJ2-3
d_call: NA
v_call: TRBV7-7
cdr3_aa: CASSTLGGDTQYF
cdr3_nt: TGTGCCAGCAGCACACTTGGGGGAGATACGCAGTATTTT

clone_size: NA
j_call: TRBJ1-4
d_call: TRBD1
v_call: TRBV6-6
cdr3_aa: CASSQGTVLNEKLFF
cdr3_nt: TGTGCCAGCAGCCAGGGGACAGTCTTAAATGAAAAACTGTTTTTT

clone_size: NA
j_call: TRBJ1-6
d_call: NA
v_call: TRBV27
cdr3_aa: CASSRDRQSSYNSPLHF
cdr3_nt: TGTGCCAGCAGTCGAGACAGGCAGAGCTCCTATAATTCACCCCTCCACTTT

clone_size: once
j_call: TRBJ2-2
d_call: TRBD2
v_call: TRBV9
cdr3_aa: CASSPRLASTGELFF
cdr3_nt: TGTGCCAGCAGCCCGAGACTAGCTAGCACCGGGGAGCTGTTTTTT

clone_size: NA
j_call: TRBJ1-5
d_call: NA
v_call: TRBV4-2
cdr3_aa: CASSQDKSNQPQHF
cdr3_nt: TGTGCCAGCAGCCAAGACAAGAGCAATCAGCCCCAGCATTTT

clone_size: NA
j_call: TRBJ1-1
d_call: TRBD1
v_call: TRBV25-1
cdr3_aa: CASSVAGGGSTEAFF
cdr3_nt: TGTGCCAGCAGTGTGGCAGGGGGAGGCTCCACTGAAGCTTTCTTT

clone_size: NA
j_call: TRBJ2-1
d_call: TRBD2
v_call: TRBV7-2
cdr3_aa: CASSLILAGGREQFF
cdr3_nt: TGTGCCAGCAGCTTAATCCTAGCGGGTGGGAGGGAGCAGTTCTTC

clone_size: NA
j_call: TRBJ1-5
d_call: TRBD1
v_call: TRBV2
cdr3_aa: CASSITGTGGNQPQHF
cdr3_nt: TGTGCCAGCAGTATCACCGGGACAGGGGGGAATCAGCCCCAGCATTTT

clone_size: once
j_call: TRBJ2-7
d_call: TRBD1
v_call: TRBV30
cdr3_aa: CAWSVQGSVGEQYF
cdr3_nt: TGTGCCTGGAGTGTACAGGGGTCGGTAGGCGAGCAGTACTTC

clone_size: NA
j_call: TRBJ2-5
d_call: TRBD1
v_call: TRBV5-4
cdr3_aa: CASSVPDRGWETQYF
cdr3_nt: TGTGCCAGCAGCGTTCCGGACAGGGGATGGGAGACCCAGTACTTC

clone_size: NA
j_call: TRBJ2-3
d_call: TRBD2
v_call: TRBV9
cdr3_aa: CASTARGGPADTQYF
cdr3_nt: TGTGCCAGCACGGCTCGGGGGGGGCCCGCAGATACGCAGTATTTT

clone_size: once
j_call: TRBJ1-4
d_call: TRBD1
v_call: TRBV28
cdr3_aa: CASSLGQGAGDEKLFF
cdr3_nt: TGTGCCAGCAGTTTGGGACAGGGGGCTGGGGATGAAAAACTGTTTTTT

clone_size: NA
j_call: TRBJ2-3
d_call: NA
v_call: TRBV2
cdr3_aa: CASNEGGSDTQYF
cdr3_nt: TGTGCCAGCAATGAAGGGGGGTCAGATACGCAGTATTTT

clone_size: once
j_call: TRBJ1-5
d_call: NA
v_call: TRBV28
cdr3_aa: CAAQGNNQPQHF
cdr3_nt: TGTGCGGCGCAGGGCAACAATCAGCCCCAGCATTTT

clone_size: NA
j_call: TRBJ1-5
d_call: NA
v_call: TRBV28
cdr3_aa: CASSANQPQHF
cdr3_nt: TGTGCCAGCAGTGCGAATCAGCCCCAGCATTTT

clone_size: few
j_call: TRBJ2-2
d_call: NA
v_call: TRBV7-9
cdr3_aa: CASSLWPGELFF
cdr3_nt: TGTGCCAGCAGCTTATGGCCCGGGGAGCTGTTTTTT

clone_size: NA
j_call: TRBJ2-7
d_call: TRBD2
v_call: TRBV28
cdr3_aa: CATGSGRGEQYF
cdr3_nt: TGTGCCACCGGTAGCGGGAGAGGCGAGCAGTACTTC

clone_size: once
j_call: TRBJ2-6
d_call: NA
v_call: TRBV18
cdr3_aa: CASSAQEFSGANVLTF
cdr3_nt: TGTGCCAGCTCCGCCCAGGAATTCTCTGGGGCCAACGTCCTGACTTTC

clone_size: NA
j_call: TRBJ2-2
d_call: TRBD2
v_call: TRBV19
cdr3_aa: CASSISGSHGGELFF
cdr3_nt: TGTGCCAGTAGTATAAGCGGGAGTCATGGCGGGGAGCTGTTTTTT

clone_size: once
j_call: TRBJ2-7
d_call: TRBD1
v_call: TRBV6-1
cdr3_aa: CASSEAPSTGYEQYF
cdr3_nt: TGTGCCAGCAGTGAAGCCCCCTCGACAGGGTACGAGCAGTACTTC

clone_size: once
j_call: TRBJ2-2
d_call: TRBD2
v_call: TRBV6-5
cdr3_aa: CASNLGLANTGELFF
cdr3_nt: TGTGCCAGCAACCTCGGACTAGCGAACACCGGGGAGCTGTTTTTT

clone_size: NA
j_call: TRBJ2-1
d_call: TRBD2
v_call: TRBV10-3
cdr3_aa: CAIRMTSGSSYNEQFF
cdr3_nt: TGTGCCATCAGGATGACTAGCGGGAGCTCCTACAATGAGCAGTTCTTC

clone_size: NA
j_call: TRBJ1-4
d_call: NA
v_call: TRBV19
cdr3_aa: CASRKTTTNEKLFF
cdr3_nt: TGTGCCAGTAGGAAGACAACAACTAATGAAAAACTGTTTTTT

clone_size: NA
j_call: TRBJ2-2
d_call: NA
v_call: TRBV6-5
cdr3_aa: CASTPRVPNTGELFF
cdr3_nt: TGTGCCAGCACTCCTAGGGTCCCCAACACCGGGGAGCTGTTTTTT

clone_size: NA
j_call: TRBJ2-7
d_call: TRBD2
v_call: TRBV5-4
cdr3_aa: CASSPGTSGRALKEQYF
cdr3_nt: TGTGCCAGCAGCCCTGGGACTAGCGGGAGGGCTCTTAAGGAGCAGTACTTC

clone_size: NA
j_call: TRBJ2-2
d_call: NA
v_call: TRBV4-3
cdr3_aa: CASSQEEVGAVANTGELFF
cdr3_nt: TGCGCCAGCAGCCAAGAGGAGGTCGGCGCCGTCGCGAACACCGGGGAGCTGTTTTTT

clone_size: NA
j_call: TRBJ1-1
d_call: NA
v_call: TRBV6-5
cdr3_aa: CASSKSGEVNTEAFF
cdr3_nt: TGTGCCAGCAGCAAATCAGGGGAGGTCAACACTGAAGCTTTCTTT

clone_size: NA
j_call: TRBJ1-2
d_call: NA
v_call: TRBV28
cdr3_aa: CASSIGQPNYGYTF
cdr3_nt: TGTGCCAGCAGTATTGGACAGCCTAACTATGGCTACACCTTC

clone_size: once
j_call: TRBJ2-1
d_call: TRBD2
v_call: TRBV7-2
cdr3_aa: CASALGWAGGFNEQFF
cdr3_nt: TGTGCCAGCGCCCTAGGTTGGGCGGGGGGCTTCAATGAGCAGTTCTTC

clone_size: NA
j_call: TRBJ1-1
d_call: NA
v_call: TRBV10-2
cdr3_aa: CASRKRGHQNTEAFF
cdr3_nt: TGCGCCAGCAGAAAAAGGGGTCACCAGAACACTGAAGCTTTCTTT

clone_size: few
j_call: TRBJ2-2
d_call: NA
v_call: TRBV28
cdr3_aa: CASSCAPGTRYAPVGELFF
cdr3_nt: TGTGCCAGCAGCTGCGCCCCCGGGACAAGATATGCCCCGGTCGGGGAGCTGTTTTTT

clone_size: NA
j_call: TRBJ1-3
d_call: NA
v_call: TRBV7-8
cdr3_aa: CASTGHLSGNTIYF
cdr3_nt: TGTGCCAGTACGGGACACCTCTCTGGAAACACCATATATTTT

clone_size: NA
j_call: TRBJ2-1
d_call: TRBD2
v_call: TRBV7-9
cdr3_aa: CASSLTSGLYNEQFF
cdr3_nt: TGTGCCAGCAGCTTGACTAGCGGGCTATACAATGAGCAGTTCTTC

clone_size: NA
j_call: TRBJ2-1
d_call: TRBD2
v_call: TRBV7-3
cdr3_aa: CASSLSRGLAGRGYNEQFF
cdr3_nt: TGTGCCAGCAGCCTTTCTCGAGGACTAGCGGGGCGTGGGTACAATGAGCAGTTCTTC

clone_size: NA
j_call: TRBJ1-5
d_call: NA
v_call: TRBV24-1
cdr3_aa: CATSGVGQPQHF
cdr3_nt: TGTGCCACCAGTGGGGTTGGTCAGCCCCAGCATTTT

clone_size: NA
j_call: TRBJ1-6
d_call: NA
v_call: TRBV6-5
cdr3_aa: CASSSEGFSNSPLHF
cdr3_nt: TGTGCCAGCAGTTCAGAGGGGTTTTCTAATTCACCCCTCCACTTT

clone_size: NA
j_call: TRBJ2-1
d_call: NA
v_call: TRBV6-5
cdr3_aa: CASSYGQGPYNEQFF
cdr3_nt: TGTGCCAGCAGTTACGGGCAGGGTCCCTATAATGAGCAGTTCTTC

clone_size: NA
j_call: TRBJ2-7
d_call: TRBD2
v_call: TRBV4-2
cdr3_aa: CASSHPTGGTEQYF
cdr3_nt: TGTGCCAGCAGCCACCCTACGGGAGGAACCGAGCAGTACTTC

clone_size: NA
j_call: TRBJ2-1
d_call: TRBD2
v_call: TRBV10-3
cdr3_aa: CASNLALAGPNEQFF
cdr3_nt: TGTGCCTCTAATCTGGCTCTAGCGGGCCCCAATGAGCAGTTCTTC

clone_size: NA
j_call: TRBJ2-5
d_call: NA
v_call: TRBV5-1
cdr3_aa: CASSLLGYQETQYF
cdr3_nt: TGCGCCAGCAGCTTGCTCGGTTACCAAGAGACCCAGTACTTC

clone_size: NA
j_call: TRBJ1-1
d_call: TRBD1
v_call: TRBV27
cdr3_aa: CASSLFSGGSEAFF
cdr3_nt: TGTGCCAGCAGTTTATTCTCAGGGGGCTCTGAAGCTTTCTTT

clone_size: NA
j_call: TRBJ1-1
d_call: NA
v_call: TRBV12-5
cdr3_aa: CASGFKTAANTEAFF
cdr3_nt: TGTGCTAGTGGTTTCAAAACGGCGGCGAACACTGAAGCTTTCTTT

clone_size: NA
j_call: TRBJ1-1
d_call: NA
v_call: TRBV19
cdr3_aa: CASTPGSPYTEAFF
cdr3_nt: TGTGCCAGCACGCCGGGAAGTCCTTACACTGAAGCTTTCTTT

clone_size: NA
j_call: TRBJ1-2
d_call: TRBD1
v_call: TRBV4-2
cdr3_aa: CASSHEQGGYTF
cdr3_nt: TGTGCCAGCAGCCATGAACAGGGGGGCTACACCTTC

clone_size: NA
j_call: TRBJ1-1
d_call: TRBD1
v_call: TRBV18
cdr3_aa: CASSPIEGQMNTEAFF
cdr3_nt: TGTGCCAGCTCACCTATCGAGGGACAGATGAACACTGAAGCTTTCTTT

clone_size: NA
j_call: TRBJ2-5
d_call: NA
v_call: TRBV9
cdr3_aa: CASSPDYVTGVQETQYF
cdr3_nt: TGTGCCAGCAGCCCCGACTACGTGACCGGCGTTCAAGAGACCCAGTACTTC

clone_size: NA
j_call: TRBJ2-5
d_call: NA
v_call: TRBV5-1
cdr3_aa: CASSLRPDSPWETQYF
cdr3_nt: TGCGCCAGCAGCTTGCGTCCGGACAGCCCCTGGGAGACCCAGTACTTC

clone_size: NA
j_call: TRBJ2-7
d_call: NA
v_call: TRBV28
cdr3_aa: CASRSQDKIYEQYF
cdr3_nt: TGTGCCAGCAGAAGCCAGGACAAGATCTACGAGCAGTACTTC

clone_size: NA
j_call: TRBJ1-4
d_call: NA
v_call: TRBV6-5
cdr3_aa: CASSIGPKLGEKLFF
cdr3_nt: TGTGCCAGCAGTATCGGGCCGAAACTAGGGGAAAAACTGTTTTTT

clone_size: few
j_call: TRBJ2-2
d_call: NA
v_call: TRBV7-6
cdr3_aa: CASRPGVNTGELFF
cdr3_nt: TGTGCCAGCAGGCCTGGGGTTAACACCGGGGAGCTGTTTTTT

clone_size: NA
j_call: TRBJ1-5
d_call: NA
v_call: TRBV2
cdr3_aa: CASSRGNQPQHF
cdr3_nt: TGTGCCAGCAGCAGGGGTAATCAGCCCCAGCATTTT

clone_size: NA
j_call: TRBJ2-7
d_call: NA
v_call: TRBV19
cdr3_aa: CASSTGWGADYEQYF
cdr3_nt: TGTGCCAGTAGTACCGGCTGGGGGGCGGATTACGAGCAGTACTTC

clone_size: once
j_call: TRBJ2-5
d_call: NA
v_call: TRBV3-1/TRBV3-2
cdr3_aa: CASSPTVQETQYF
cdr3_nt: TGTGCCAGCAGCCCGACAGTTCAAGAGACCCAGTACTTC

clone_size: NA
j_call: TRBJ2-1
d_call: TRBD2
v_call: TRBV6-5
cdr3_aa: CASSLALAGYNEQFF
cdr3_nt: TGTGCCAGCAGTCTGGCACTAGCGGGATACAATGAGCAGTTCTTC